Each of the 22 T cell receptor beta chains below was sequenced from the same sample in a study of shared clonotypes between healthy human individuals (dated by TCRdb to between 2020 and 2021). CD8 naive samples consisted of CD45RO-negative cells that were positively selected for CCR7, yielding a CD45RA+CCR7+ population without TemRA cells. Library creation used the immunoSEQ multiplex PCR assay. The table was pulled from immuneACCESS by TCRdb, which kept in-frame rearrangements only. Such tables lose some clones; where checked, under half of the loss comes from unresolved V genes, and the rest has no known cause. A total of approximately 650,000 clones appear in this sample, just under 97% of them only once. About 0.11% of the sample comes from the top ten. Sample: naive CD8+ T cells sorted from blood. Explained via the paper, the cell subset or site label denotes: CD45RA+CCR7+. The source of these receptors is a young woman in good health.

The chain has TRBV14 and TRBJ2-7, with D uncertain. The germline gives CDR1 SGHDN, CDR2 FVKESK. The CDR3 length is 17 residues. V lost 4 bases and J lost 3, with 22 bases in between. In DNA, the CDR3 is TGTGCCAGCAGCCTGGCTGGCTTGACCTCTCCTCTCTACGAGCAGTACTTC. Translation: CASSLAGLTSPLYEQYF.

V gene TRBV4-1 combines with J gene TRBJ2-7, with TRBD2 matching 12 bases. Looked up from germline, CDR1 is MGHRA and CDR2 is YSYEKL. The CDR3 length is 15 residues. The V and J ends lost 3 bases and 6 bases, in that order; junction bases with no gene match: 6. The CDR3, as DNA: TGCGCCAGCAGCCAGAGGACGGGACTAGCGGGCGAGCAGTACTTC. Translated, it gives CASSQRTGLAGEQYF.

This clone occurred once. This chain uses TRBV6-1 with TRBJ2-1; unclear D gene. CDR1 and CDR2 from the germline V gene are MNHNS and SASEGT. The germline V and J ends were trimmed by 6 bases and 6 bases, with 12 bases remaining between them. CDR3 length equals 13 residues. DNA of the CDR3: TGTGCCAGCAGAGATGCCCCTACCAATGAGCAGTTCTTC. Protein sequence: CASRDAPTNEQFF.

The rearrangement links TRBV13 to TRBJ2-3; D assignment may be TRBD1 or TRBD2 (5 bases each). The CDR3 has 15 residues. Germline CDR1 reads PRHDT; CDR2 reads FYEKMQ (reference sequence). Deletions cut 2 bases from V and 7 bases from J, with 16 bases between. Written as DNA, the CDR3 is TGTGCCAGCAGCTTAACTCATGGGGGAACGCATACGCAGTATTTT. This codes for CASSLTHGGTHTQYF.

This chain's CDR3 is CASSLIPASLNQPQHF. CDR3 sequence (DNA): TGTGCCAGCAGCTTGATCCCAGCGTCACTCAATCAGCCCCAGCATTTT. The V call is TRBV5-8, the J call TRBJ1-5; D not resolved. This CDR3 is 16 amino acids long. The germline V gene encodes CDR1 SGHTS and CDR2 YDEGEE. Trimming shortened V by 1 base and J by 3 bases, and 14 bases separated the two germline ends.

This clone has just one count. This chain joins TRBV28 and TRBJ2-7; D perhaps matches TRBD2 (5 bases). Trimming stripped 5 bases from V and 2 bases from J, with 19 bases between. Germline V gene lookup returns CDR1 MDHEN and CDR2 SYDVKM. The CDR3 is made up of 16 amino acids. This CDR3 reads CASSIAFSEVAYEQYF. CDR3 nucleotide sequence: TGTGCCAGCAGTATAGCGTTCTCGGAGGTAGCCTACGAGCAGTACTTC.

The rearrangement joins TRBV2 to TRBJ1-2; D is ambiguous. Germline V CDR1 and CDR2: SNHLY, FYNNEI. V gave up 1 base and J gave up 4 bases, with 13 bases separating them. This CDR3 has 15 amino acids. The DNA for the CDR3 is TGTGCCAGCAGTGAAGGTTTCCCCCAGATCTATGGCTACACCTTC. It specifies CASSEGFPQIYGYTF.

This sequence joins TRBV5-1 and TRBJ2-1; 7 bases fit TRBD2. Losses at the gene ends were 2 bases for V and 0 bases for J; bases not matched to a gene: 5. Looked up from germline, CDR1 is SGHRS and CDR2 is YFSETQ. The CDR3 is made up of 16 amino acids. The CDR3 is CASSFSRGSSYNEQFF. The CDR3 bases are TGCGCCAGCAGCTTTTCTCGCGGGAGCTCCTACAATGAGCAGTTCTTC.

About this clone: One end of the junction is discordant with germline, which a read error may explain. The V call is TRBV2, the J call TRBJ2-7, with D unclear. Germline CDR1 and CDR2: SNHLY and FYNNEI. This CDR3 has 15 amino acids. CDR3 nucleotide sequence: TGTGCCAGCAGGGAAGGGATGGGTGACTCCTACGAGCAGTACTTC. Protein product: CASREGMGDSYEQYF.

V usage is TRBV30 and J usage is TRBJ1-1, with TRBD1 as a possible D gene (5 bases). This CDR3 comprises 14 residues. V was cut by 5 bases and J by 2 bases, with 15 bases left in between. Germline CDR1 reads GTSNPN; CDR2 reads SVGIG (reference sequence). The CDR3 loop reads CAWDPGQLNTEAFF. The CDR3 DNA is TGTGCCTGGGATCCGGGGCAGCTTAACACTGAAGCTTTCTTT.

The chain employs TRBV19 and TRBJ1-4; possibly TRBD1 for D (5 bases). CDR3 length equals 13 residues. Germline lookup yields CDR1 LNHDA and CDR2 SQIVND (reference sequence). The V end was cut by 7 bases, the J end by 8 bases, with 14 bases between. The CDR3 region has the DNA TGTGCCAGTAATTCAGGGCTGGGCGAAAAACTGTTTTTT. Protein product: CASNSGLGEKLFF.

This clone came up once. DNA for the CDR3: TGTGCCAGCAGCTTTAGTACGGATAACACTGAAGCTTTCTTT. Translation gives CASSFSTDNTEAFF. V usage is TRBV5-6 and J usage is TRBJ1-1; D gene uncertain. The CDR3 spans 14 residues. The V end lost 2 bases, the J end lost 2 bases, and 10 bases lay between the germline ends. Germline-derived CDR1 and CDR2 are SGHDT and YYEEEE.

Here the CDR3 reads CASSMSPERGTGNTIYF. In DNA form, the CDR3 reads TGTGCCAGCAGCATGAGCCCCGAACGAGGAACGGGAAACACCATATATTTT. J is TRBJ1-3 and V is TRBV2; the D is unclear. This CDR3 contains 17 residues. V gave up 6 bases and J gave up 4 bases, with 22 bases separating them. Germline V lookup: CDR1 SNHLY, CDR2 FYNNEI.

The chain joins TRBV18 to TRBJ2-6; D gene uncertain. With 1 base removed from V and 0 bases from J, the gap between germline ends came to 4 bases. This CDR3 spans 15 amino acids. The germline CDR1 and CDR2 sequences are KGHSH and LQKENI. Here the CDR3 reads CASSPQDSGANVLTF. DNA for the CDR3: TGTGCCAGCTCACCACAAGACTCTGGGGCCAACGTCCTGACTTTC.

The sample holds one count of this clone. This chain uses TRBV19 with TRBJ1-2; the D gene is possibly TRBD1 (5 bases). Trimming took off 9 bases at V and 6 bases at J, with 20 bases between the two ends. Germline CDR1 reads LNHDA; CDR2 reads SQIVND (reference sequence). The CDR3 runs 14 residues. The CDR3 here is CASLLRGWSDGYTF. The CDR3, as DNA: TGTGCCAGCCTCCTGCGGGGCTGGTCAGATGGCTACACCTTC.

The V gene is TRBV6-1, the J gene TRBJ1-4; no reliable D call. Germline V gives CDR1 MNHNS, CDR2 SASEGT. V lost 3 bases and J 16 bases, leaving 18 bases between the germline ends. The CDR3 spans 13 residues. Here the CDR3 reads CASSDLPLREPFF. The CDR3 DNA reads TGTGCCAGCAGTGATTTACCCTTGAGGGAGCCGTTTTTT.

The CDR3, as DNA: TGTGCCAGCAGCATGGTTGGTCTAAATCAGCCCCAGCATTTT. It translates to CASSMVGLNQPQHF. The chain joins TRBV7-2 to TRBJ1-5; D is unclear. Germline CDR1 and CDR2: SGHTA and FQGNSA. This CDR3 is built from 14 residues. With 5 bases removed from V and 4 bases from J, the gap between germline ends came to 12 bases. Complete variable domain (other parts from reference TRBV7-2 and TRBJ1-5): GAGVSQSPSNKVTEKGKDVELRCDPISGHTALYWYRQSLGQGLEFLIYFQGNSAPDKSGLPSDRFSAERTGGSVSTLTIQRTQQEDSAVYLCASSMVGLNQPQHFGDGTRLSIL.

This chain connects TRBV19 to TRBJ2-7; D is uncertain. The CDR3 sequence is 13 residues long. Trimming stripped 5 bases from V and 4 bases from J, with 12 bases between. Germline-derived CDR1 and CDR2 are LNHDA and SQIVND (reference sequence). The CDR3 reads CASSLAPLYEQYF. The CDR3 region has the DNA TGTGCCAGTAGTTTGGCACCCCTTTACGAGCAGTACTTC.

The CDR3 DNA reads TGTGCCAGCAGCTTAGGGGGGGTACAGTCCGGGACGTACTTC. As protein: CASSLGGVQSGTYF. The chain carries TRBV13 and TRBJ2-7; either TRBD1 or TRBD2 may supply D (5 bases each). Trimming pared 0 bases from V and 12 bases from J, leaving 18 bases between. The CDR3 covers 14 residues. Germline-derived CDR1 and CDR2 are PRHDT and FYEKMQ (reference sequence).

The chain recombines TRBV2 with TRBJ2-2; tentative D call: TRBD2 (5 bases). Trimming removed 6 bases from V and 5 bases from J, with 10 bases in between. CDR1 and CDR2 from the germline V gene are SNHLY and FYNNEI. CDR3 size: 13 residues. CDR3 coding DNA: TGTGCCAGCAGATCCGGGAAGACCGGGGAGCTGTTTTTT. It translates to CASRSGKTGELFF. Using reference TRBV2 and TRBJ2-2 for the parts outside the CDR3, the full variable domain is EPEVTQTPSHQVTQMGQEVILRCVPISNHLYFYWYRQILGQKVEFLVSFYNNEISEKSEIFDDQFSVERPDGSNFTLKIRSTKLEDSAMYFCASRSGKTGELFFGEGSRLTVL.

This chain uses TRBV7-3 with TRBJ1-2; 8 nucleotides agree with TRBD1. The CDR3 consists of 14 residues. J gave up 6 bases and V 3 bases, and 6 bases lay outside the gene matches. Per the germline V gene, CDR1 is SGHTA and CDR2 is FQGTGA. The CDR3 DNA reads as TGTGCCAGCAGCTTGACAGGGGCCGGGGATGGCTACACCTTC. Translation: CASSLTGAGDGYTF.

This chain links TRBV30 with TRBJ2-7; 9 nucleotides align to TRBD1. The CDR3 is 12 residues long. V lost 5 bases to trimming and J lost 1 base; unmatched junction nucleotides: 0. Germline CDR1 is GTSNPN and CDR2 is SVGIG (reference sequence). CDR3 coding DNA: TGTGCCTGGGGGACAGGGTCCTACGAGCAGTACTTC. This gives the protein CAWGTGSYEQYF.